This entry concerns a single TCR beta chain. Germline loops: CDR1 MGHDK, CDR2 SYGVNS. Trimming cost V 8 bases and J 10 bases, with 26 bases left between them. This CDR3 is built from 15 residues. The data are from a study of T cell changes during pregnancy in multiple sclerosis. Only in-frame clones appear in the TCRdb table, and some are missing; sequencing was by immunoSEQ multiplex PCR. The data hold tens of thousands of clones, with 90% to 95% observed a single time. The sample in question was CD4+ T cells from peripheral blood mononuclear cells, obtained in the first trimester of pregnancy. The V and J genes are TRBV25-1 and TRBJ1-1, with D maybe TRBD1 (5 bases). This receptor was taken from a female donor with multiple sclerosis, enrolled in a pregnancy study. CDR3 DNA sequence: TGTGCCAGCGGAGGGACGGAGGCGAGGGCTGTTGGAGCTTTCTTT. Translating gives CASGGTEARAVGAFF.